Listed here are 9 T cell receptor beta chains from one sample, sequenced in a study of response to subunit inactivated influenza vaccine (dated by TCRdb to 2016 to 2018). Receptor amplification or capture employed RT-PCR. The data were produced on an Illumina HiSeq 2500. TCRdb trimmed the raw reads at Q25, called clones with MiXCR and kept productive beta chains. Each entry merges the rows of one CDR3 protein and shows their most common DNA and genes. The sample table lists about 500,000 distinct CDR3 sequences, roughly 13% of them with a count of one. 13% of the sample is in the top ten clones. Sample time point, as interpreted from the label and publication: 45 days after influenza vaccine administration. Sequencing used PBMCs from blood, obtained roughly 46 days after vaccination. The receptors come from a man aged 45-60 years who received an inactivated influenza vaccine. Donor details come from another sample of the same person, matched by shared clones.

This clonotype came up a few times. The rearrangement uses TRBV10-3 and TRBJ1-1; D is perhaps TRBD1 (5 bases). The CDR3 is made up of 13 amino acids. The germline gives CDR1 ENHRY, CDR2 SYGVKD. Trimming removed 9 bases at V and 1 base at J, with 12 bases between. This CDR3 reads CAISKDRNTEAFF. In DNA form, the CDR3 reads TGTGCCATAAGTAAAGACAGGAACACTGAAGCTTTCTTT.

This clonotype appeared a few times. This sequence joins TRBV6-2 or TRBV6-3 and TRBJ2-2, with TRBD2 matching over 13 bases. Germline V gives CDR1 MNHEY, CDR2 SVGEGT. Trimming cost V 6 bases and J 8 bases; bases outside gene matches: 9. The CDR3 is 16 residues long. CDR3 sequence (DNA): TGTGCCAGCAGCCGGAGGACTAGCGGGAGCCTGGGGGAGCTGTTTTTT. Its protein product is CASSRRTSGSLGELFF.

The V gene is TRBV20-1, the J gene TRBJ2-7; D perhaps matches TRBD2 (5 bases). Looked up from germline, CDR1 is DFQATT and CDR2 is SNEGSKA (reference sequence). The CDR3 contains 15 residues. The V gene lost 5 bases and the J gene lost 0 bases, with 17 bases spanning the gap. CDR3 coding DNA: TGCAGTGCTCCCTTTTGGACTCTAAGCTCCTACGAGCAGTACTTC. Translated, it gives CSAPFWTLSSYEQYF.

The chain combines TRBV20-1 with TRBJ2-3, with D tentatively TRBD1 or TRBD2 (5 bases each). CDR3 length: 14 residues. V gave up 1 base and J gave up 0 bases, with 8 bases separating them. Per germline, CDR1 DFQATT and CDR2 SNEGSKA (reference sequence). The CDR3 coding sequence is TGCAGTGCTAGAGGCTGGGACAGCACAGATACGCAGTATTTT. The encoded protein is CSARGWDSTDTQYF.

CDR3 region: CASSLVTTTHPERVEQYF. The CDR3 coding sequence is TGTGCCAGCAGCTTGGTTACGACTACCCATCCGGAGCGCGTCGAGCAGTACTTC. V gene TRBV5-4 combines with J gene TRBJ2-7; weak D call: TRBD2 (5 bases). The CDR3 contains 18 residues. The ends were cut back, 0 bases at V and 6 bases at J, with 25 bases in the middle. CDR1 and CDR2 from the germline V gene are SGHNT and YYREEE (reference sequence).

This clonotype has just a few counts. V is TRBV27 and J is TRBJ2-7; 8 nucleotides line up with TRBD2. The CDR3 consists of 14 residues. V was clipped by 5 bases and J by 0 bases; unmatched bases: 3. Per germline, CDR1 MNHEY and CDR2 SMNVEV (reference sequence). The CDR3 bases are TGTGCCAGCAGTCAGGGACTAGACTCCTACGAGCAGTACTTC. Encoded protein: CASSQGLDSYEQYF.

This clonotype was seen a few times. The J gene is TRBJ2-1, the V gene TRBV6-9; D is undetermined. Trimming cost V 3 bases and J 8 bases, with 23 bases left between them. The germline CDR1 and CDR2 sequences are MNHGY and SVAAGI. The CDR3 runs 17 residues. CDR3: CASSYRYPGLRNDEQFF. CDR3 in DNA: TGTGCCAGCAGTTACCGTTATCCAGGATTAAGGAACGATGAGCAGTTCTTC.

This clonotype was seen a handful of times. The chain links TRBV28 to TRBJ1-5; unclear D gene. With 6 bases removed from V and 2 bases from J, the gap between germline ends came to 14 bases. The CDR3 is made up of 15 amino acids. Germline loops: CDR1 MDHEN, CDR2 SYDVKM. CDR3 in DNA: TGTGCCAGCAGCGGGGAGGGAGCGGGCAATCAGCCCCAGCATTTT. Its translation is CASSGEGAGNQPQHF. Using reference TRBV28 and TRBJ1-5 for the parts outside the CDR3, the full variable domain is DVKVTQSSRYLVKRTGEKVFLECVQDMDHENMFWYRQDPGLGLRLIYFSYDVKMKEKGDIPEGYSVSREKKERFSLILESASTNQTSMYLCASSGEGAGNQPQHFGDGTRLSIL.

The V and J genes are TRBV9 and TRBJ2-3; 7 positions match TRBD1. Trimming cost V 3 bases and J 6 bases; bases outside gene matches: 13. CDR3 length: 16 amino acids. The germline gives CDR1 SGDLS, CDR2 YYNGEE. CDR3 in amino acids: CASSAETGTALDTQYF. The CDR3 coding sequence is TGTGCCAGCAGCGCAGAAACCGGGACAGCCCTGGATACGCAGTATTTT.